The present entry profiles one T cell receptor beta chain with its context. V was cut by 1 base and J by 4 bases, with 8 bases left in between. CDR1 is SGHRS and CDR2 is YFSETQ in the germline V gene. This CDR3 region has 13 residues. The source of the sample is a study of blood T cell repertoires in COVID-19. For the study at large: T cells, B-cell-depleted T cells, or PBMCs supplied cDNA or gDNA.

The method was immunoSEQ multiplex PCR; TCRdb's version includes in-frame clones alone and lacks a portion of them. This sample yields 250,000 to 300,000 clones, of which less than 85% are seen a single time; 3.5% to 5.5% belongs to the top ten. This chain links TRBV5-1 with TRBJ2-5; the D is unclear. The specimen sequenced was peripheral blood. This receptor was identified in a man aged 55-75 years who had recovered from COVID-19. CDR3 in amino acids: CASSLYRPETQYF. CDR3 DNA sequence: TGCGCCAGCAGCTTGTACAGACCAGAGACCCAGTACTTC.